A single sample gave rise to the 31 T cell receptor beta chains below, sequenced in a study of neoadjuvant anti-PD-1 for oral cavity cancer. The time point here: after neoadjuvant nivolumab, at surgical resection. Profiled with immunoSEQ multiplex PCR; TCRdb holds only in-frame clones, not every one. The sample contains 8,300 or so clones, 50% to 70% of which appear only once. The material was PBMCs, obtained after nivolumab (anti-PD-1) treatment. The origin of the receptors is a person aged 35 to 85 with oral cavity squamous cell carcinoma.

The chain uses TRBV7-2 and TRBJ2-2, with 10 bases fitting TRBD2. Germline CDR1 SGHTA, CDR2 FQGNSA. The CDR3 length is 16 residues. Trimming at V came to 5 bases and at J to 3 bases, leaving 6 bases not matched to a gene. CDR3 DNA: TGTGCCAGCAGCAGAAGCGGGGGGGAATACACCGGGGAGCTGTTTTTT. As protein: CASSRSGGEYTGELFF.

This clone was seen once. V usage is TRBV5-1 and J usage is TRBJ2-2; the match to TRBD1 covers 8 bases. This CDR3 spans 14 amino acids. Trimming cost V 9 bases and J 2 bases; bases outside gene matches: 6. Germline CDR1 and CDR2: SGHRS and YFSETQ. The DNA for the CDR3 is TGCGCCACCCAGACAGGGGATAACACCGGGGAGCTGTTTTTT. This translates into CATQTGDNTGELFF. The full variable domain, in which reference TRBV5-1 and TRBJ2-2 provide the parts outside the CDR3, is KAGVTQTPRYLIKTRGQQVTLSCSPISGHRSVSWYQQTPGQGLQFLFEYFSETQRNKGNFPGRFSGRQFSNSRSEMNVSTLELGDSALYLCATQTGDNTGELFFGEGSRLTVL.

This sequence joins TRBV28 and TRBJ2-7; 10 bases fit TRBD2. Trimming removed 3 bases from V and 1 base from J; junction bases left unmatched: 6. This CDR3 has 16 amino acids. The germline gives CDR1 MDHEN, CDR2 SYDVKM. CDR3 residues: CASSFSLAGLSYEQYF. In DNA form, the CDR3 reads TGTGCCAGCAGTTTCTCACTAGCGGGGTTATCCTACGAGCAGTACTTC. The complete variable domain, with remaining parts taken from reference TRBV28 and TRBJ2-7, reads DVKVTQSSRYLVKRTGEKVFLECVQDMDHENMFWYRQDPGLGLRLIYFSYDVKMKEKGDIPEGYSVSREKKERFSLILESASTNQTSMYLCASSFSLAGLSYEQYFGPGTRLTVT.

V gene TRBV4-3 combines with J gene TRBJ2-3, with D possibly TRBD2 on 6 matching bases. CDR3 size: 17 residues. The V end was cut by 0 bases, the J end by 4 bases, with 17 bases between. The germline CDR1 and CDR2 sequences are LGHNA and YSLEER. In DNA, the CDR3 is TGCGCCAGCAGCCAAGATCTCTCCCGCGGGGCCCCAGATACGCAGTATTTT. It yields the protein CASSQDLSRGAPDTQYF.

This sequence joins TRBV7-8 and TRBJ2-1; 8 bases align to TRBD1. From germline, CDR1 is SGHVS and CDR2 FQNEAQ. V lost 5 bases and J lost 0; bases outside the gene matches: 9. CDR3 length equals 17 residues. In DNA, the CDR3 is TGTGCCAGCAGCCCTGGACAGGGATTAAGCTCCTACAATGAGCAGTTCTTC. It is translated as CASSPGQGLSSYNEQFF. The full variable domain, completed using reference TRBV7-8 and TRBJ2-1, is GAGVSQSPRYKVAKRGQDVALRCDPISGHVSLFWYQQALGQGPEFLTYFQNEAQLDKSGLPSDRFFAERPEGSVSTLKIQRTQQEDSAVYLCASSPGQGLSSYNEQFFGPGTRLTVL.

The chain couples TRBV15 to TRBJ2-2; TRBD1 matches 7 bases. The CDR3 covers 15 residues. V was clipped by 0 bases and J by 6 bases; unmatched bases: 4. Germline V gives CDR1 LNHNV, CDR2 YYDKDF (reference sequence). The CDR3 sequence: CATSRDPTGAGELFF. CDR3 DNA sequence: TGTGCCACCAGCAGAGATCCTACAGGGGCCGGGGAGCTGTTTTTT.

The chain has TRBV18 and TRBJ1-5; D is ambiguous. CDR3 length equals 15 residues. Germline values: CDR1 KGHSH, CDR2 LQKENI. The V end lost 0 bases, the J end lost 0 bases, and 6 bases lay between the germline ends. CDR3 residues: CASSPPGYSNQPQHF. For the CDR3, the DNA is TGTGCCAGCTCACCACCGGGCTATAGCAATCAGCCCCAGCATTTT.

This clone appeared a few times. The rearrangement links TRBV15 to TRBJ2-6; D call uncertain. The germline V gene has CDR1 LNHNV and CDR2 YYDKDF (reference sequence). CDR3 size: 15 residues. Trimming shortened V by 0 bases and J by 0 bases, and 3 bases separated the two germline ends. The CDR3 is CATSRDNSGANVLTF. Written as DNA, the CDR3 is TGTGCCACCAGCAGAGATAACTCTGGGGCCAACGTCCTGACTTTC.

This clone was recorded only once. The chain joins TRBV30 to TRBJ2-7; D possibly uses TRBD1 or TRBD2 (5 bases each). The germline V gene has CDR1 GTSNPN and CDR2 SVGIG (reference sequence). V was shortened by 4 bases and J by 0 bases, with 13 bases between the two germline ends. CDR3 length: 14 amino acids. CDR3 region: CAWTGLADSYEQYF. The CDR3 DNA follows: TGTGCCTGGACGGGGCTAGCAGACTCCTACGAGCAGTACTTC.

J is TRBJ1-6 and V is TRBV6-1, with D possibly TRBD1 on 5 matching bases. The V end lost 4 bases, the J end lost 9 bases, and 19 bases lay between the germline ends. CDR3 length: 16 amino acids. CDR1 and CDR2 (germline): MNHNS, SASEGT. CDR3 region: CASSVGRGAPFSPLHF. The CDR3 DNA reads TGTGCCAGCAGTGTCGGGAGGGGAGCTCCTTTTTCACCCCTCCACTTT.

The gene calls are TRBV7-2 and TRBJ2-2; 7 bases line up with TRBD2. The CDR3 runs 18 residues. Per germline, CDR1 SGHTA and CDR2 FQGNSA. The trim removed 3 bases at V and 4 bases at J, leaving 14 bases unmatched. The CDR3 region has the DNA TGTGCCAGCAGCTTGTTGGGTGTAGGGGAGGGGACCACCGGGGAGCTGTTTTTT. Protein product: CASSLLGVGEGTTGELFF.

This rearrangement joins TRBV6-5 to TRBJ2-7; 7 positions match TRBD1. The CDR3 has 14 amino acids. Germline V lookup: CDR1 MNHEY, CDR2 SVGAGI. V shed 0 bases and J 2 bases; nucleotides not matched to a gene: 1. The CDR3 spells CASSYSTGTYEQYF. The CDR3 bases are TGTGCCAGCAGTTACTCGACAGGGACCTACGAGCAGTACTTC.

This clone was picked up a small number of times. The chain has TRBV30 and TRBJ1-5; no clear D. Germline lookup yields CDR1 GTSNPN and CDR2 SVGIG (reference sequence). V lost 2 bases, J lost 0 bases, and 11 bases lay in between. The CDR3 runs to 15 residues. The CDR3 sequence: CAWSPGDYSNQPQHF. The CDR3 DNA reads TGTGCCTGGAGTCCGGGTGACTATAGCAATCAGCCCCAGCATTTT.

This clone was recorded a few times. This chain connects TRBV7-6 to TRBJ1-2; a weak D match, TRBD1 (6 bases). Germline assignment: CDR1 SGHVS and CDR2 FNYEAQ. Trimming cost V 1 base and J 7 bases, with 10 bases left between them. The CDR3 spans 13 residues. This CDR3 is CASSLDRARGYTF. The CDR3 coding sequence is TGTGCCAGCAGCTTAGACAGGGCACGTGGCTACACCTTC.

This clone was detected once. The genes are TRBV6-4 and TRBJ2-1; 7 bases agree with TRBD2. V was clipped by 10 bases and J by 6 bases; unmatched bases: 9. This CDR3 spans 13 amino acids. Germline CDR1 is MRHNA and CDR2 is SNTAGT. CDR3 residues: CATSAGLANEQFF. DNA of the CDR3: TGTGCCACCTCAGCGGGACTGGCCAATGAGCAGTTCTTC.

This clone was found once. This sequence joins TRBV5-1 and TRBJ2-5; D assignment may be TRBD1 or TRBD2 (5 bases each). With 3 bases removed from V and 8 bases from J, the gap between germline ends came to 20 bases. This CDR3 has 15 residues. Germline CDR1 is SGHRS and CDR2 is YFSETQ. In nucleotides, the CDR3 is TGCGCCAGCAGCTGGGGTTCGGGGACGGAAGGAACCCAGTACTTC. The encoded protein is CASSWGSGTEGTQYF.

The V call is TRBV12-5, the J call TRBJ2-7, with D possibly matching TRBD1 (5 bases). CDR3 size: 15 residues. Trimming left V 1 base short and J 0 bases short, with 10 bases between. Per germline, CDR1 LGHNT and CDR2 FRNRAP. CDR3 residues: CASGLAQGTSYEQYF. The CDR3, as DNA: TGTGCTAGTGGTTTGGCTCAGGGTACCTCCTACGAGCAGTACTTC.

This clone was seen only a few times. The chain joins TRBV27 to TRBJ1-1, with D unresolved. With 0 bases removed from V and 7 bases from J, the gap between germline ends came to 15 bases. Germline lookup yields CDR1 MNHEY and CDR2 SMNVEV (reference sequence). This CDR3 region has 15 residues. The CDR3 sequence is CASSLSYQAQNEAFF. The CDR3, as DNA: TGTGCCAGCAGTTTATCGTACCAAGCTCAAAATGAAGCTTTCTTT.

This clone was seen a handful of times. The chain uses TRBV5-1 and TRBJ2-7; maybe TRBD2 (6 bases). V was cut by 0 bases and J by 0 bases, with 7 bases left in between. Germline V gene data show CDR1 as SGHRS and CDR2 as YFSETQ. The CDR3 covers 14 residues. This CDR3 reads CASSLEGLSYEQYF. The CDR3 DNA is TGCGCCAGCAGCTTGGAGGGACTCTCCTACGAGCAGTACTTC.

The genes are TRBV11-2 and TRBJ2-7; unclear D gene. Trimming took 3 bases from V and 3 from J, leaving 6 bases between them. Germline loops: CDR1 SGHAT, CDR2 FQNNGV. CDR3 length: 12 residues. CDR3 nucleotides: TGTGCCAGCAGCTTGCGAGGCTACGAGCAGTACTTC. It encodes CASSLRGYEQYF.

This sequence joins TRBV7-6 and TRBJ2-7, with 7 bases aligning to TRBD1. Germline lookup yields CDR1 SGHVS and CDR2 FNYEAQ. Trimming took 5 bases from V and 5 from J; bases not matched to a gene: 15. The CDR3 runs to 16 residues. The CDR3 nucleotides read TGTGCCAGCAGCCATGATGGGCCCACAGGGGTGGACGAGCAGTACTTC. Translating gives CASSHDGPTGVDEQYF.

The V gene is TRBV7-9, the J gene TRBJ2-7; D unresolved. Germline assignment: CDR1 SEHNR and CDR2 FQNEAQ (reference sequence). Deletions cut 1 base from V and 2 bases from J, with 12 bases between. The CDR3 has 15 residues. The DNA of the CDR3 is TGTGCCAGCAGCTTAGACCTTGACCCCCCCTACGAGCAGTACTTC. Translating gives CASSLDLDPPYEQYF.

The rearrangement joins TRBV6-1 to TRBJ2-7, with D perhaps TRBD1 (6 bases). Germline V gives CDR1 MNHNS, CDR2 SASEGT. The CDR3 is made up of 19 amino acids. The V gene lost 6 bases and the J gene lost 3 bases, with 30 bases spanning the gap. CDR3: CASREFPLSRGRRFYEQYF. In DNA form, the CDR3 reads TGTGCCAGCAGGGAATTCCCGTTGTCCAGGGGACGCCGCTTCTACGAGCAGTACTTC.

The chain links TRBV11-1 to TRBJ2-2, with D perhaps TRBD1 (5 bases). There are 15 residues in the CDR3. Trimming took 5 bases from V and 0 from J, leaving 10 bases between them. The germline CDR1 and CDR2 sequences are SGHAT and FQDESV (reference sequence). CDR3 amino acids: CASSTRQPNTGELFF. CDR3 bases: TGTGCCAGCAGCACCCGACAGCCGAACACCGGGGAGCTGTTTTTT.

This CDR3 reads CASSSSSDFYNSPLHF. Here the CDR3 DNA reads TGTGCCAGTAGTAGCAGCAGTGACTTCTATAATTCACCCCTCCACTTT. The chain joins TRBV19 to TRBJ1-6; D gene uncertain. V lost 4 bases and J 3 bases, leaving 13 bases between the germline ends. Germline CDR1 LNHDA, CDR2 SQIVND (reference sequence). The CDR3 consists of 16 residues.

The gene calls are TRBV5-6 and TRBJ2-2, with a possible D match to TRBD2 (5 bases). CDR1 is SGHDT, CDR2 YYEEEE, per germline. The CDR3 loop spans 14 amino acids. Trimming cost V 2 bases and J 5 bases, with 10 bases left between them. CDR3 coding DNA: TGTGCCAGCAGCTTCAGTCCGGGGACCGGGGAGCTGTTTTTT. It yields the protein CASSFSPGTGELFF. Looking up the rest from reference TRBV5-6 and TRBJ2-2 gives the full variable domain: DAGVTQSPTHLIKTRGQQVTLRCSPKSGHDTVSWYQQALGQGPQFIFQYYEEEERQRGNFPDRFSGHQFPNYSSELNVNALLLGDSALYLCASSFSPGTGELFFGEGSRLTVL.

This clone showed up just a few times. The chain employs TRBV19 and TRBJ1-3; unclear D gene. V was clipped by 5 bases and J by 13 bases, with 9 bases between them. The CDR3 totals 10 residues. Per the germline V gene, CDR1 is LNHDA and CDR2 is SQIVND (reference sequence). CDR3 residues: CASSSGRIYF. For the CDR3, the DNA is TGTGCCAGTAGTTCGGGCCGAATATATTTT.

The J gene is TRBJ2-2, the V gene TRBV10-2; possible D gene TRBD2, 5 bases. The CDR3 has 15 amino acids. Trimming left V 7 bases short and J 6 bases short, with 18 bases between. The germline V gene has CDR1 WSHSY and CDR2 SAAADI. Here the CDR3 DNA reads TGCGCCAGCACCCCCACGAACCGGGATTCCGGGGAGCTGTTTTTT. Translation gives CASTPTNRDSGELFF.

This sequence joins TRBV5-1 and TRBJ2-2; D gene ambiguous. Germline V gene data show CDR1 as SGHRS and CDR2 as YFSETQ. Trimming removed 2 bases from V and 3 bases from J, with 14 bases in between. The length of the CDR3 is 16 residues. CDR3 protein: CASSLGRILDTGELFF. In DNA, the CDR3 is TGCGCCAGCAGCTTAGGACGGATACTTGACACCGGGGAGCTGTTTTTT. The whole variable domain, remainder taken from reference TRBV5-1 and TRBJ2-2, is KAGVTQTPRYLIKTRGQQVTLSCSPISGHRSVSWYQQTPGQGLQFLFEYFSETQRNKGNFPGRFSGRQFSNSRSEMNVSTLELGDSALYLCASSLGRILDTGELFFGEGSRLTVL.

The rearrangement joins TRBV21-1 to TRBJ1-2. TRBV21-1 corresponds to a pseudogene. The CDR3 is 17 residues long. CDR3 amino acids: CASSESGVDESPYGYTF. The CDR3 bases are TGTGCCAGCAGCGAAAGCGGGGTGGACGAAAGCCCCTATGGCTACACCTTC.

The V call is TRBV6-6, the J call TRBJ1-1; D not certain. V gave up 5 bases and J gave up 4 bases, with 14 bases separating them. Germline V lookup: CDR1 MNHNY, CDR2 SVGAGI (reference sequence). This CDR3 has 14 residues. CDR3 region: CASSPPGEGTEAFF. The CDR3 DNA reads TGTGCCAGCAGTCCCCCAGGAGAGGGCACTGAAGCTTTCTTT.